Below, one T cell receptor beta chain is given with its context. The data belong to a study of blood T cell repertoires in COVID-19. V lost 3 bases, J lost 7 bases, and 4 bases stayed unmatched. This CDR3 contains 13 residues. Per germline, CDR1 GTSNPN and CDR2 SVGIG (reference sequence). Per the study methods: Counts of nucleated cells, estimated from reference gene primer amplification, were obtained. Here immunoSEQ multiplex PCR was the method, and the copy in TCRdb shows in-frame clones only, minus some. V and J calls and clone size are as listed in that table; D and trimming were resolved from the DNA. The profile shows about 72,000 clones, 85% to 90% of them singletons.

The sequence was obtained from an elderly woman with active or convalescent COVID-19. Material: peripheral blood. The chain links TRBV30 to TRBJ1-5; TRBD1 matches 9 bases. The CDR3 here is CAWSDRGGQPQHF. The DNA of the CDR3 is TGTGCCTGGAGCGACAGGGGGGGCCAGCCCCAGCATTTT.